This T cell receptor (beta chain) was captured in a study of regulatory dendritic cells for organ transplantation. Whole-study findings and limits: Memory T cells were less diverse than naive, with memory CD8+ most oligoclonal. Memory CD8+ clonal expansion seemed more limited with regulatory than mature dendritic cells.

Clones were read by immunoSEQ multiplex PCR, and TCRdb kept only the in-frame ones, dropping some. The sample shows approximately 18,000 clones, roughly four fifths of them seen only once. On this clone itself: Antigen: not known.

Allogeneic regulatory or mature dendritic cells were co-cultured for 5 days with CFSE-labeled sorted T cells at 1:10. Sequencing used memory CD4+ T cells from blood cultured with regulatory dendritic cells. Sample subset: CD45RO+ memory T cells. The sequence was obtained from a human donor in good health.

The CDR3 nucleotides are TGTGCCAGTAGTCAGGGCGCCGAGCAGTACTTC. Its translation is CASSQGAEQYF. The chain combines TRBV19 with TRBJ2-7; D is possibly TRBD1 (5 bases). CDR1 and CDR2 from the germline V gene are LNHDA and SQIVND (reference sequence). The CDR3 loop spans 11 amino acids. Trimming removed 5 bases from V and 6 bases from J, with 8 bases in between.